This T cell receptor beta chain was observed in a study of blood T cell repertoires in COVID-19 (TCRdb year 2020). Context from the whole study: The collaborator samples originated in the United States, Italy and Spain and spanned the acute and convalescent phases of COVID-19. The samples were drawn from the first 160 participants of the ongoing ImmuneRACE study and from 1,254 subjects provided by 6 global collaborators. The repertoires were released in a freely available public database meant as a resource for research on the immune response to SARS-CoV-2. Deeply sampled blood TCRbeta repertoires from subjects exposed to, actively infected with, or recovered from COVID-19 were included in the dataset. Sample metadata almost always included a de-identified subject ID, COVID-19 status, age in years and sex. Where available, HLA class I and class II types were taken from metadata supplied by the sample provider and were not determined by assay-based typing. The material from the prospective study consisted of cDNA or gDNA derived from T cells, B-cell-depleted T cells, or PBMCs.

There are a few counts of this clone. Its antigen is not yet known. No much larger clone exists at a distance of one base, and base qualities are not known. Taken from the germline V gene, the CDR1 and CDR2 loops are MDHEN and SYDVKM. V is clipped by 8 bases and J by 5 bases, and the sequence between their germline boundaries is 13 bases long. Spanning cysteine to phenylalanine, the CDR3 consists of 13 amino acids. Left in the record is the CDR3 DNA by itself, 39 bases read in frame from the first base. TCRbeta CDR3 regions were amplified from genomic DNA by means of the immunoSEQ Assay, a bias-controlled multiplex PCR. Per the source publication's procedure: Nucleated cell counts per sample were estimated from amplification of reference gene primers within the assay. To quantify the absolute abundance of each unique TCRbeta CDR3 rearrangement, sequence reads were collapsed and filtered. Productive Simpson clonality was computed per sample as the square root of Simpson's diversity index over productive rearrangements. In TCRdb, the immuneACCESS table is reduced to in-frame sequences with V and J assigned. These tables do not hold every clone; where another copy was compared, an unresolved V gene accounts for under half, and the others remain unexplained. Clone size and the V and J calls come from that table; the DNA yielded D and trimming. This sample holds roughly 430,000 clones; nearly 90% were observed only once. The top ten clones comprise less than 1.5% of the sample.

Here is what the overall study found, with its caveats: How much clinical and demographic metadata was included differed by source and by participant, and the metadata was provided uncurated.

In the prospective study, participants were about 18 to 90 years old, resided in approximately 22 geographic areas of the United States, and were enrolled through a virtual design. In the prospective study, participants were assigned to cohorts based on the clinical history participants reported in a screening survey and a study questionnaire. Exposed participants had been in contact with someone with a PCR-confirmed or clinician-diagnosed COVID-19 case within 2 weeks of study entry. Mobile phlebotomists in the prospective study collected whole blood, serum and a nasopharyngeal or oropharyngeal swab from every participant. Additional blood draws and questionnaires over a 2-month period could optionally be provided by prospective study participants. Blood samples from the prospective study were shipped frozen or at room temperature prior to DNA extraction.

The receptor's source is a woman aged 18-29 years who had been exposed to COVID-19. The sequence is built from TRBV28 and TRBJ2-1; the D gene is perhaps TRBD1, on 6 matching bases. Sequenced: PBMCs or T cells enriched from blood (not recorded which). CDR3 reads: CASHTGNNNEQFF. The nucleotide sequence is TGTGCCAGCCATACAGGGAATAACAATGAGCAGTTCTTC.